This T cell receptor beta chain originates from a study of T-cell memory formation after mild COVID-19. With regard to this clonotype: Its specificity is not known.

The CDR3 has 15 residues. Trimming left V 5 bases short and J 5 bases short, with 18 bases between. The germline V gene has CDR1 SGHTA and CDR2 FQGNSA. Constant-segment primers were used for 5'RACE, and the resulting TCR alpha and TCR beta cDNA libraries carried sample barcodes and UMIs. From the 5' RACE reads, TCRdb called clonotypes with MiXCR, one entry per CDR3 protein. The sample comprises about 140,000 distinct CDR3 sequences, about 15% of which are singletons, and approximately 14% rests with the top ten. Study-level points and caveats: In second-wave clones peaking day 37, SARS-CoV-2 specificity remained unconfirmed. Researchers found some responding clones in pre-infection memory, a sign that cross-reactive memory joined. CD4+ contracting clones were found mainly in CM and EM, and CD8+ ones in EMRA.

Specimen: PBMCs or a T cell subset sorted from them (not recorded which). This sequence joins TRBV7-2 and TRBJ2-5; no clear D gene. This TCR was sampled from an adult woman who had mild COVID-19 (a few samples of this study predate the infection). Cell type and time point are not known. The CDR3 region is CASSPLGSSGETQYF. Written as DNA, the CDR3 is TGTGCCAGCAGCCCCCTGGGTTCAAGTGGGGAGACCCAGTACTTC.